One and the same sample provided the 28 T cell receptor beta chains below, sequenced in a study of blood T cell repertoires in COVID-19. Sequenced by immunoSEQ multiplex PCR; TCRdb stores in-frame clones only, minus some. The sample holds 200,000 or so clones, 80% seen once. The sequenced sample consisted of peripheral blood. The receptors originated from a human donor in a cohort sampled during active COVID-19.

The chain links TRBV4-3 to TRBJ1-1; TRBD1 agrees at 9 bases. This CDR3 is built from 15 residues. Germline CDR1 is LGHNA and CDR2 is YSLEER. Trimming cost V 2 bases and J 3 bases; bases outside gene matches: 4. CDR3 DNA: TGCGCCAGCAGCCAACAAACAGGGGGCTACACTGAAGCTTTCTTT. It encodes CASSQQTGGYTEAFF.

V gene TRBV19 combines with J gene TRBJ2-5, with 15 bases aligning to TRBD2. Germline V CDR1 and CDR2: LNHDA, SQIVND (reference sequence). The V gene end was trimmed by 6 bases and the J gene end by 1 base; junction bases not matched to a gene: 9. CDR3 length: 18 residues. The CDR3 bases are TGTGCCAGTAGCAGCTCCGGGACTAGCGGGAGGTCCCAAGAGACCCAGTACTTC. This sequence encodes CASSSSGTSGRSQETQYF.

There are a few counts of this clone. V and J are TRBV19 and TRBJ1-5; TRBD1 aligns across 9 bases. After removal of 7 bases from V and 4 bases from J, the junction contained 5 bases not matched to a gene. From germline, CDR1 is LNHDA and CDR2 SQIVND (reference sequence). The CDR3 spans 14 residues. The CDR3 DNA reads TGTGCCAGTAATCGACAGGGGGGAAATCAGCCCCAGCATTTT. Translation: CASNRQGGNQPQHF.

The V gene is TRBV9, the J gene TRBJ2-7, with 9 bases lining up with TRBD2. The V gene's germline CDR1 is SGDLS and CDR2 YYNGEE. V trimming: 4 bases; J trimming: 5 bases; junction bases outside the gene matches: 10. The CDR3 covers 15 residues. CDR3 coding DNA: TGTGCCAGCAGCCCCCGGGCGCGGGAGGGCAACGAGCAGTACTTC. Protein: CASSPRAREGNEQYF.

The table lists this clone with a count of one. CDR3 sequence: CASSLGGGPAAGEQYF. The CDR3 nucleotides read TGTGCCAGCAGCTTGGGGGGAGGGCCGGCAGCGGGTGAGCAGTACTTC. This sequence joins TRBV7-9 and TRBJ2-7; 7 positions match TRBD2. After removal of 3 bases from V and 7 bases from J, the junction contained 15 bases not matched to a gene. The CDR3 length is 16 residues. Germline V CDR1 and CDR2: SEHNR, FQNEAQ (reference sequence).

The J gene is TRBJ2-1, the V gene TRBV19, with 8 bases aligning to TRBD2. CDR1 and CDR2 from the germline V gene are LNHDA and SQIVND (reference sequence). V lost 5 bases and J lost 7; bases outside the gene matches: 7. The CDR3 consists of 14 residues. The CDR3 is CASSPGGPWNEQFF. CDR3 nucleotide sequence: TGTGCCAGTAGTCCGGGAGGGCCGTGGAATGAGCAGTTCTTC.

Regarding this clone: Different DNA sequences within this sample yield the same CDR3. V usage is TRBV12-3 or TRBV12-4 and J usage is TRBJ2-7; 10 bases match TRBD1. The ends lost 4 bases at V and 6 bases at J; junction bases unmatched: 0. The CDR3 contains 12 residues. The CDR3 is CASSWTGGEQYF. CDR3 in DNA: TGTGCCAGCAGTTGGACAGGGGGCGAGCAGTACTTC.

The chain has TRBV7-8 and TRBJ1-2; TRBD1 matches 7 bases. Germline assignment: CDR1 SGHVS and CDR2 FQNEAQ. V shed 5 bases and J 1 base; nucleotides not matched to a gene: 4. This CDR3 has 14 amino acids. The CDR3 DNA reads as TGTGCCAGCAGCGCGACAGGGATTAACTATGGCTACACCTTC. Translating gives CASSATGINYGYTF.

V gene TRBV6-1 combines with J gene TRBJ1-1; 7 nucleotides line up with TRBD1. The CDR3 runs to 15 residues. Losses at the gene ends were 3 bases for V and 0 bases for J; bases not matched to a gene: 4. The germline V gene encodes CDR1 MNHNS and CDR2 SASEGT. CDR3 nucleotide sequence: TGTGCCAGCAGTGACGACAGGGTCGTGAACACTGAAGCTTTCTTT. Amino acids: CASSDDRVVNTEAFF.

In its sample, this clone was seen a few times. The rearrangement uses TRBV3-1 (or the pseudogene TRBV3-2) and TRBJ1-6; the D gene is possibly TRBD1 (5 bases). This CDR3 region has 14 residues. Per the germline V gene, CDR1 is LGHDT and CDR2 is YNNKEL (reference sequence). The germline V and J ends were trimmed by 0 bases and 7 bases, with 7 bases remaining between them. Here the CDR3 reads CASSQDAGNSPLHF. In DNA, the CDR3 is TGTGCCAGCAGCCAAGACGCAGGGAATTCACCCCTCCACTTT.

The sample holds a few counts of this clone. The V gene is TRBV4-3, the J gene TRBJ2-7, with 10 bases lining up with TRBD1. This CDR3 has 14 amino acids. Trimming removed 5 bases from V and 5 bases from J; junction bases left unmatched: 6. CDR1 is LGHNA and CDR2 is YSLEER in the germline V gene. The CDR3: CASSSRQGAHEQYF. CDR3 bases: TGCGCCAGCAGCTCCCGACAGGGGGCTCACGAGCAGTACTTC.

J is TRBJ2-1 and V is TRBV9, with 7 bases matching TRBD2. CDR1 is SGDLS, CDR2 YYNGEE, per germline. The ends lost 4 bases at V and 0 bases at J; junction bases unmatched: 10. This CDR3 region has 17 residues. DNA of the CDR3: TGTGCCAGCAGCCCCCTCATGAGCGGGGTCTCCTACAATGAGCAGTTCTTC. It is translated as CASSPLMSGVSYNEQFF.

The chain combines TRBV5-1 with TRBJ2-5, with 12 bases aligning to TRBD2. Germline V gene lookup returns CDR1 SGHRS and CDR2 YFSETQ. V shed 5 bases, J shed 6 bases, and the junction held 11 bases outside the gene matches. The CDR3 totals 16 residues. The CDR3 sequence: CASSPRLAGVVQTQYF. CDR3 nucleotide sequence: TGCGCCAGCAGTCCTCGACTAGCGGGAGTTGTCCAGACCCAGTACTTC. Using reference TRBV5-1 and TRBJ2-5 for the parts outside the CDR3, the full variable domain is KAGVTQTPRYLIKTRGQQVTLSCSPISGHRSVSWYQQTPGQGLQFLFEYFSETQRNKGNFPGRFSGRQFSNSRSEMNVSTLELGDSALYLCASSPRLAGVVQTQYFGPGTRLLVL.

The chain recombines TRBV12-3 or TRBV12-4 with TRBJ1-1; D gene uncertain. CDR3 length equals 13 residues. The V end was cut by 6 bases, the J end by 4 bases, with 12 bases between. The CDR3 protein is CASRLAGPTEAFF. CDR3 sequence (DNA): TGTGCCAGCAGGCTAGCGGGCCCCACTGAAGCTTTCTTT.

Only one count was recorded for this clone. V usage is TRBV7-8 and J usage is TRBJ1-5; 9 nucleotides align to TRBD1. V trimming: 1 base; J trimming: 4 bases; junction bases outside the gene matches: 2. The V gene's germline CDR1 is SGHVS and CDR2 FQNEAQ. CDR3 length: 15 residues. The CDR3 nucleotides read TGTGCCAGCAGCTTAGAACAGGGGGCTAATCAGCCCCAGCATTTT. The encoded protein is CASSLEQGANQPQHF.

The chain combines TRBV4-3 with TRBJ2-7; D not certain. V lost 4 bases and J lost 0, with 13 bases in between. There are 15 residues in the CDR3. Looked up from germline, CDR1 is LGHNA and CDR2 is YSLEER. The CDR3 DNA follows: TGCGCCAGCAGCCTACAAGACAAAAGCTCCTACGAGCAGTACTTC. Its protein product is CASSLQDKSSYEQYF.

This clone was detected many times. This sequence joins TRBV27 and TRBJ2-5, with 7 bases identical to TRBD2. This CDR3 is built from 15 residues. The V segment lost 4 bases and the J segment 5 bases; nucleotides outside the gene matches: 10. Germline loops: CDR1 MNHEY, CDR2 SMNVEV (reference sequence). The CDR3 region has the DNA TGTGCCAGCAGTTCTAGCGGCAACTGGGGGGAGACCCAGTACTTC. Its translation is CASSSSGNWGETQYF.

The CDR3 loop is CASSFTRQATNEKLFF. DNA for the CDR3: TGTGCCAGCAGCTTCACCCGACAGGCAACTAATGAAAAACTGTTTTTT. The chain joins TRBV5-5 to TRBJ1-4, with D maybe TRBD1 (6 bases). Germline-derived CDR1 and CDR2 are SGHKS and YYEKEE (reference sequence). This CDR3 has 16 amino acids. V lost 2 bases and J lost 0, with 11 bases in between.

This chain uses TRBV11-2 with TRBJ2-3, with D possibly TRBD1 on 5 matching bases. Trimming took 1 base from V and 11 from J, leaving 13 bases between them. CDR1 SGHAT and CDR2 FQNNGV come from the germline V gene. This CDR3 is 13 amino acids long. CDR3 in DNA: TGTGCCAGCAGCTTAGTAGGGGTTGAATGGCAGTATTTT. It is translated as CASSLVGVEWQYF.

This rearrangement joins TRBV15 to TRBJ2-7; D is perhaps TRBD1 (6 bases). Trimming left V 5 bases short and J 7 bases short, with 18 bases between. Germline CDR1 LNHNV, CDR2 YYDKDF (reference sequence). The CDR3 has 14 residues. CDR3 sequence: CATSAPGHTGEQYF. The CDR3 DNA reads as TGTGCCACCAGCGCCCCGGGACACACGGGAGAGCAGTACTTC.

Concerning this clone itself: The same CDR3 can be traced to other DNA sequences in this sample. CDR3 amino acids: CASSPTGYEQYF. The CDR3 bases are TGTGCCAGCTCACCGACAGGGTACGAGCAGTACTTC. V gene TRBV18 combines with J gene TRBJ2-7; 7 positions agree with TRBD1. J gave up 4 bases and V 3 bases, and 0 bases lay outside the gene matches. Germline V gene sequence: CDR1 KGHSH, CDR2 LQKENI. The CDR3 totals 12 residues.

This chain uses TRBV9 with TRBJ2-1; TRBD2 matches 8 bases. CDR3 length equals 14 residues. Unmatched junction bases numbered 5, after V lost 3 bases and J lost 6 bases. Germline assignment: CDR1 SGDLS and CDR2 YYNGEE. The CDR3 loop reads CASSALAGVNEQFF. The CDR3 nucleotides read TGTGCCAGCAGCGCCCTAGCGGGTGTCAATGAGCAGTTCTTC. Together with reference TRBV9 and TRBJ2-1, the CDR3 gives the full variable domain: DSGVTQTPKHLITATGQRVTLRCSPRSGDLSVYWYQQSLDQGLQFLIQYYNGEERAKGNILERFSAQQFPDLHSELNLSSLELGDSALYFCASSALAGVNEQFFGPGTRLTVL.

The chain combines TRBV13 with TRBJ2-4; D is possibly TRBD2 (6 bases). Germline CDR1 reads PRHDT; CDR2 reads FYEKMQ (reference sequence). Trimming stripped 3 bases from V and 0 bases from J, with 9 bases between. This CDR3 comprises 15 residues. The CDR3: CASSLGLLAKNIQYF. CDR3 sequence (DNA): TGTGCCAGCAGCTTGGGACTCCTAGCCAAAAACATTCAGTACTTC.

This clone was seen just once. The CDR3 nucleotides are TGTGCCAGTAGTATGGGGCAAAAGAATCAGCCCCAGCATTTT. This codes for CASSMGQKNQPQHF. The J gene is TRBJ1-5, the V gene TRBV19; D might be TRBD1 (5 bases). V was cut by 3 bases and J by 4 bases, with 10 bases left in between. The CDR3 sequence is 14 residues long. CDR1 LNHDA and CDR2 SQIVND come from the germline V gene (reference sequence).

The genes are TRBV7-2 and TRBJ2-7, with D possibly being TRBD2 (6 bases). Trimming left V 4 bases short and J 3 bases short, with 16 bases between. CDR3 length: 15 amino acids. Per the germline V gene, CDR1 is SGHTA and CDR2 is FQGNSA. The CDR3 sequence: CASSWGLLLNYEQYF. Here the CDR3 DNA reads TGTGCCAGCAGCTGGGGACTTTTACTCAACTACGAGCAGTACTTC.

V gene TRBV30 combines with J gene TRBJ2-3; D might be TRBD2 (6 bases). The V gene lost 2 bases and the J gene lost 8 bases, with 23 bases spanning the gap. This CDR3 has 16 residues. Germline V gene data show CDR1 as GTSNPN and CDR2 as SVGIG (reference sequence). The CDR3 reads CAWSKNPGLLPLTQYF. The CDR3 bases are TGTGCCTGGAGTAAGAATCCGGGACTCCTACCGCTTACGCAGTATTTT.

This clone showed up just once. CDR3 loop: CASSRQMNTEAFF. The DNA of the CDR3 is TGTGCCAGCAGCCGACAGATGAACACTGAAGCTTTCTTT. The V gene is TRBV14, the J gene TRBJ1-1; a weak D match, TRBD1 (5 bases). Germline V gives CDR1 SGHDN, CDR2 FVKESK. This CDR3 is 13 amino acids long. Trimming removed 4 bases at V and 0 bases at J, with 6 bases between.

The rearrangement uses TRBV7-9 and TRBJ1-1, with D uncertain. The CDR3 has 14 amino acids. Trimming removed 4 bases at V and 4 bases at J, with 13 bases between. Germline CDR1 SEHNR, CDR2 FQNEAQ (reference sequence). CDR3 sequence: CASSSPAVTTEAFF. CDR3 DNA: TGTGCCAGCAGCTCCCCTGCGGTAACCACTGAAGCTTTCTTT.